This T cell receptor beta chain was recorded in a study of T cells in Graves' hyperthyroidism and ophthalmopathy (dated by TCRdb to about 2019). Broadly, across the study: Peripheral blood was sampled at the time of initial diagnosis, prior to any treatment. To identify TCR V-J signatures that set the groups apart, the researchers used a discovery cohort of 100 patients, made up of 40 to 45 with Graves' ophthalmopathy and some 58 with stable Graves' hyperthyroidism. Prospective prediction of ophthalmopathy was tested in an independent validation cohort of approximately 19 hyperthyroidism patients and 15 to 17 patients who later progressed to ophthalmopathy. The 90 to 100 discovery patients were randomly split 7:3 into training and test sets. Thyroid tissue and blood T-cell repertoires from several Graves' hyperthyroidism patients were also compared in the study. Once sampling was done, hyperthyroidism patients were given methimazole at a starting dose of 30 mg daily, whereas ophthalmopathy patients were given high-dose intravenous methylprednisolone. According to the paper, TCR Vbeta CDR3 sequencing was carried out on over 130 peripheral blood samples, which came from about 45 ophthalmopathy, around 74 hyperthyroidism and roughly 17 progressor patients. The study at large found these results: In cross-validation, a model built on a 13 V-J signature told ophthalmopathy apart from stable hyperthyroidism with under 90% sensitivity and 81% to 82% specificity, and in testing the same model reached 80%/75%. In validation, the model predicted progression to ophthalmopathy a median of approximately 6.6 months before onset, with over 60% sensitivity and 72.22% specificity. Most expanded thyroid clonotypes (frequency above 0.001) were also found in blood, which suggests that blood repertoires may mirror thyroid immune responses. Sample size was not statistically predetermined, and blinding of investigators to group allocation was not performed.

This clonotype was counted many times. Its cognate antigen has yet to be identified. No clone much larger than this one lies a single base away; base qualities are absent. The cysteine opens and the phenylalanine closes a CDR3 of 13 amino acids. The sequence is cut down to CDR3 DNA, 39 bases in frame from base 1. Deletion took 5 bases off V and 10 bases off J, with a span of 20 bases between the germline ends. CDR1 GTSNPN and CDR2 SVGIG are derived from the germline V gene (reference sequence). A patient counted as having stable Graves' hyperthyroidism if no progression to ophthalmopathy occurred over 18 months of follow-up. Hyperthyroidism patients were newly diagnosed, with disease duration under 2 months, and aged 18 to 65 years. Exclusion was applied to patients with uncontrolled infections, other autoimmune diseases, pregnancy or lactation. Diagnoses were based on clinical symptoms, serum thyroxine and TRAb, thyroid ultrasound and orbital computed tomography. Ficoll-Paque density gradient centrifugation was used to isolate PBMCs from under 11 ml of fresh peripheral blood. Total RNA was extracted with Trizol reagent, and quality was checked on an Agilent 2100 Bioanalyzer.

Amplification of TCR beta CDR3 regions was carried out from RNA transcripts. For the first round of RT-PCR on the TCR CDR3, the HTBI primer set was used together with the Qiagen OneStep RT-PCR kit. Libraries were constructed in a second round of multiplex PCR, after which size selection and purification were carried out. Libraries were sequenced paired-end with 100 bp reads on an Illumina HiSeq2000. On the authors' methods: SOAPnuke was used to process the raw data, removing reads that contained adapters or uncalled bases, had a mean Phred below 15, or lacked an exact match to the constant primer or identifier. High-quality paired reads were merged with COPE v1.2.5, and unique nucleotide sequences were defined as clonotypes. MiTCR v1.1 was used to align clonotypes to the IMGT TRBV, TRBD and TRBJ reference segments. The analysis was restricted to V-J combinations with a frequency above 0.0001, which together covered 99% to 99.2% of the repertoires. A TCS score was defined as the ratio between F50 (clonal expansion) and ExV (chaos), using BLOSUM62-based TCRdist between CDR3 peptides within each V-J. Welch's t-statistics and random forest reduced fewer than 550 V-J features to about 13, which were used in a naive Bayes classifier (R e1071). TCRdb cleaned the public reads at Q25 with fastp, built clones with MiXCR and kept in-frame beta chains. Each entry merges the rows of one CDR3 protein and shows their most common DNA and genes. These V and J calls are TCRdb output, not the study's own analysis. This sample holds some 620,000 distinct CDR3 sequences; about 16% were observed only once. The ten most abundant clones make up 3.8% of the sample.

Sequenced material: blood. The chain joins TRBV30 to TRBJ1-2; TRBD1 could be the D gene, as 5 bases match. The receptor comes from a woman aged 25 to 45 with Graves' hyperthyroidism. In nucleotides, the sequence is TGTGCCTGGGCACGAGAGTACCGGGGCGACTACACCTTC. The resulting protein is CAWAREYRGDYTF.